Below, 17 T cell receptor beta chains from the same sample are listed, as sequenced in a study of cytomegalovirus exposure and HLA in healthy donors. Libraries were prepared by immunoSEQ multiplex PCR; TCRdb keeps only in-frame clonotypes and omits some of them. This sample yields 120,000 to 150,000 clones, of which roughly 88% are seen a single time; 7.5% to 10% belongs to the top ten. The specimen was PBMCs. The receptor source for this set is a woman aged 18-35 years in good health and CMV-seropositive.

In its sample, this clone was seen once. The chain uses TRBV5-6 and TRBJ2-5; D gene unclear. With 2 bases removed from V and 11 bases from J, the gap between germline ends came to 10 bases. This CDR3 contains 11 residues. From germline, CDR1 is SGHDT and CDR2 YYEEEE. As DNA, the CDR3 is TGTGCCAGCAGCTTTTCCGCGGAGCAGTACTTC. Residues: CASSFSAEQYF.

The chain combines TRBV4-1 with TRBJ2-5; possibly TRBD2 for D (6 bases). The V end was cut by 0 bases, the J end by 5 bases, with 10 bases between. Germline V gene lookup returns CDR1 MGHRA and CDR2 YSYEKL. The CDR3 is 14 residues long. The CDR3 spells CASSQEVLAETQYF. In DNA form, the CDR3 reads TGCGCCAGCAGCCAAGAGGTGCTAGCGGAGACCCAGTACTTC.

This chain uses TRBV18 with TRBJ1-5; D call uncertain. This CDR3 spans 14 amino acids. V was pared by 6 bases and J by 7 bases, with 16 bases between. The germline CDR1 and CDR2 sequences are KGHSH and LQKENI. In nucleotides, the CDR3 is TGTGCCAGCTCCACCGCGTATTCCGGGCAGCCCCAGCATTTT. It yields the protein CASSTAYSGQPQHF. The full variable domain, in which reference TRBV18 and TRBJ1-5 provide the parts outside the CDR3, is NAGVMQNPRHLVRRRGQEARLRCSPMKGHSHVYWYRQLPEEGLKFMVYLQKENIIDESGMPKERFSAEFPKEGPSILRIQQVVRGDSAAYFCASSTAYSGQPQHFGDGTRLSIL.

This clone occurred once. The rearrangement joins TRBV7-2 to TRBJ2-7; 7 bases are a match to TRBD2. CDR3 length equals 16 residues. V gave up 4 bases and J gave up 6 bases; unmatched junction bases: 15. Germline CDR1 and CDR2: SGHTA and FQGNSA. The CDR3 loop reads CASSSGGSLGRREQYF. The CDR3 DNA follows: TGTGCCAGCAGCTCGGGGGGTTCGTTGGGGCGGCGCGAGCAGTACTTC.

V is TRBV14 and J is TRBJ1-2; maybe TRBD1 (6 bases). Per the germline V gene, CDR1 is SGHDN and CDR2 is FVKESK. V lost 3 bases to trimming and J lost 13 bases, with 21 bases between them. The CDR3 has 14 residues. The CDR3 bases are TGTGCCAGCAGCCATCAGGGGTCGGGCTCCCCAGCCACCTTC. It codes for CASSHQGSGSPATF.

The chain combines TRBV19 with TRBJ1-5, with 7 bases aligning to TRBD1. Germline CDR1 and CDR2: LNHDA and SQIVND (reference sequence). The CDR3 totals 17 residues. Unmatched junction bases numbered 12, after V lost 2 bases and J lost 5 bases. In nucleotides, the CDR3 is TGTGCCAGTAGTATAATCGGAGGAGGGGGCCGGGATCAGCCCCAGCATTTT. Translating gives CASSIIGGGGRDQPQHF.

The V and J genes are TRBV5-1 and TRBJ1-2, with TRBD1 matching 8 bases. Trimming took 4 bases from V and 2 from J; bases not matched to a gene: 4. CDR1 and CDR2 from the germline V gene are SGHRS and YFSETQ. This CDR3 has 14 residues. CDR3 loop: CASSPTGGNYGYTF. CDR3 in DNA: TGCGCCAGCAGCCCTACAGGGGGAAACTATGGCTACACCTTC.

V is TRBV7-6 and J is TRBJ2-5, with 8 bases aligning to TRBD2. Looked up from germline, CDR1 is SGHVS and CDR2 is FNYEAQ. The CDR3 runs to 13 residues. V was clipped by 5 bases and J by 6 bases; unmatched bases: 5. The CDR3 bases are TGTGCCAGCAGCCATCGACTAGCGCAGACCCAGTACTTC. Protein sequence: CASSHRLAQTQYF.

V gene TRBV5-4 combines with J gene TRBJ1-6; 7 nucleotides align to TRBD1. Germline CDR1 SGHNT, CDR2 YYREEE (reference sequence). The CDR3 is 15 residues long. With V trimmed by 2 bases and J by 5 bases, 4 bases remained unmatched. The CDR3 DNA reads TGTGCCAGCAGCTTTGGACAGGCCGATAATTCACCCCTCCACTTT. As protein: CASSFGQADNSPLHF.

This chain uses TRBV29-1 with TRBJ2-1; TRBD2 agrees at 11 bases. The germline V gene encodes CDR1 SQVTM and CDR2 ANQGSEA. The CDR3 is 16 amino acids. The trim removed 5 bases at V and 4 bases at J, leaving 10 bases unmatched. The CDR3 DNA follows: TGCAGCGTTAGTAGCGGGGGGGCCGACGTGTACAATGAGCAGTTCTTC. Amino acids: CSVSSGGADVYNEQFF.

About this clone itself: This same CDR3 is encoded by further DNA sequences in the sample. The V call is TRBV7-9, the J call TRBJ1-5, with 9 bases matching TRBD1. CDR1 SEHNR and CDR2 FQNEAQ come from the germline V gene (reference sequence). The CDR3 loop spans 14 amino acids. Trimming took 5 bases from V and 4 from J; bases not matched to a gene: 3. CDR3 bases: TGTGCCAGCAGCCGGGGACAGGGAAATCAGCCCCAGCATTTT. Its translation is CASSRGQGNQPQHF.

This clone was seen more than once but under ten times. This CDR3 is also generated by other DNA sequences in the sample. The chain is built from TRBV18 and TRBJ2-7; D remains ambiguous. The ends were cut back, 3 bases at V and 0 bases at J, with 3 bases in the middle. The CDR3 has 12 amino acids. The V gene's germline CDR1 is KGHSH and CDR2 LQKENI. CDR3 region: CASSPSSYEQYF. The CDR3 DNA reads as TGTGCCAGCTCACCGAGCTCCTACGAGCAGTACTTC.

This clone was observed once. The chain is built from TRBV5-1 and TRBJ1-1, with 7 nucleotides matching TRBD1. CDR3 length: 15 residues. Germline loops: CDR1 SGHRS, CDR2 YFSETQ. Trimming at V came to 0 bases and at J to 5 bases, leaving 7 bases not matched to a gene. CDR3 in DNA: TGCGCCAGCAGCTTGGTCGGAGGGGGCGTGACTGAAGCTTTCTTT. It specifies CASSLVGGGVTEAFF.

The J gene is TRBJ1-5, the V gene TRBV6-1; weak D call: TRBD1 (6 bases). V shed 0 bases and J shed 3 bases, with 9 bases lying between them. The CDR3 spans 15 residues. Germline CDR1 and CDR2: MNHNS and SASEGT. CDR3 sequence reads: CASSEAWGPNQPQHF. In nucleotides, the CDR3 is TGTGCCAGCAGTGAAGCTTGGGGGCCCAATCAGCCCCAGCATTTT.

The V gene is TRBV7-2, the J gene TRBJ1-1; maybe TRBD1 (5 bases). Trimming removed 5 bases at V and 4 bases at J, with 17 bases between. The CDR3 totals 15 residues. From germline, CDR1 is SGHTA and CDR2 FQGNSA. The chain's CDR3 is CASSETFGQGTEAFF. The CDR3, as DNA: TGTGCCAGCAGCGAGACGTTCGGGCAGGGCACTGAAGCTTTCTTT.

This sequence joins TRBV11-3 and TRBJ2-1; possibly TRBD2 for D (5 bases). The CDR3 extends over 14 amino acids. From germline, CDR1 is SGHNT and CDR2 YENEEA. The V and J ends lost 1 base and 7 bases respectively, with 11 bases between them. CDR3 loop: CASSLVGLLNEQFF. The CDR3 nucleotides are TGTGCCAGCAGCTTAGTTGGACTCCTAAATGAGCAGTTCTTC.

The chain combines TRBV30 with TRBJ2-2, with a tentative D call TRBD1 (5 bases). There are 14 residues in the CDR3. CDR1 is GTSNPN and CDR2 is SVGIG in the germline V gene (reference sequence). The V end was cut by 4 bases, the J end by 2 bases, with 11 bases between. This chain's CDR3 is CAWNWGYNTGELFF. For the CDR3, the DNA is TGTGCCTGGAATTGGGGCTACAACACCGGGGAGCTGTTTTTT.